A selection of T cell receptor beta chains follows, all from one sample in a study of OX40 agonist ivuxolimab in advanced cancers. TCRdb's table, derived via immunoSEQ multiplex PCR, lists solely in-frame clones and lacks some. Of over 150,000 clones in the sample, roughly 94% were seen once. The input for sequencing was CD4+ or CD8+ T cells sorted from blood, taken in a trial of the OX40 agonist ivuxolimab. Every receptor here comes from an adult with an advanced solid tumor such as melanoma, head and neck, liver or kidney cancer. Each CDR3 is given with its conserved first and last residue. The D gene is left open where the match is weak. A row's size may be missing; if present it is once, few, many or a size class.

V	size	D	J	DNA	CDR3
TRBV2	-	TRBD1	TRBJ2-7	TGTGCCAGCAGTCAACGGCGGACAGGGGGCGAGTACGAGCAGTACTTC	CASSQRRTGGEYEQYF
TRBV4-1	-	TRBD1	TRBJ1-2	TGCGCCAGCAGCCAAGAATGGGCAGGGGGCATTTGGGGCTACACCTTC	CASSQEWAGGIWGYTF
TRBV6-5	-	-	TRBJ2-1	TGTGCCAGCATCCCCACGCAGTTCTACGAGCAGTTCTTC	CASIPTQFYEQFF
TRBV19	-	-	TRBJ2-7	TGTGCCAGTAGTATACTACTCCCCGCTAAGGAGCAGTACTTC	CASSILLPAKEQYF
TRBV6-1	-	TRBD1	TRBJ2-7	TGTGCCAGCAGTGGATACGGACAGGGGACCTACGAGCAGTACTTC	CASSGYGQGTYEQYF
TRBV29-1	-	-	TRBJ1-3	TGCAGCGTCGGGTATACGTTATCTGGAAACACCATATATTTT	CSVGYTLSGNTIYF
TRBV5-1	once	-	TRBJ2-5	TGCGCCAGCAGCTTGAGTCCCAGGGGCGGGGAGACCCAGTACTTC	CASSLSPRGGETQYF
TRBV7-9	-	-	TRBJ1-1	TGTGCCAGCAGCGGCAGGGAGGGAGCTTTCTTT	CASSGREGAFF
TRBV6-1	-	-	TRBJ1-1	TGTGCCAGCAGTGAAGCTGTGGCTTTCTTT	CASSEAVAFF
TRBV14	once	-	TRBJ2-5	TGTGCCAGCAGCCAAGGGCGAGAGACCCAGTACTTC	CASSQGRETQYF
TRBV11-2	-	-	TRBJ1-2	TGTGCCAGCAGACTGACCACCTTC	CASRLTTF
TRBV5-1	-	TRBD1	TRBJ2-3	TGCGCCAGCAGCACAAGACAGGGTTGGGATGAGGCAGATACGCAGTATTTT	CASSTRQGWDEADTQYF
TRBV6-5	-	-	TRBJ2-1	TGTGCCAGCAGGAGGACTACTAACAATGAGCAGTTCTTC	CASRRTTNNEQFF
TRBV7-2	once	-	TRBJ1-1	TGTGCCAGCAGCCCAGGACTGATGCGGACTGAAGCTTTCTTT	CASSPGLMRTEAFF
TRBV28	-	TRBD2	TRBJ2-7	TGTGCCAGCAAACCCTCCTTCGGGGGGAGTGGGAACGAGCAGTACTTC	CASKPSFGGSGNEQYF
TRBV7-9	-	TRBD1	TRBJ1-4	TGTGCCAGCAGCTCAGACAGGGGAGGGGAAAAACTGTTTTTT	CASSSDRGGEKLFF
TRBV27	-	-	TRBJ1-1	TGTGCCAGCAGTTTCATCCGGGGGTTGGACACTGAAGCTTTCTTT	CASSFIRGLDTEAFF
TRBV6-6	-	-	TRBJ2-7	TGTGCCAGCAGGGATCAGGGCTCCTACGAGCAGTACTTC	CASRDQGSYEQYF
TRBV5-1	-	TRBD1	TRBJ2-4	TGCGCCAGCAGCTCCCGGACAGGGATGGTGGCCAAAAACATTCAGTACTTC	CASSSRTGMVAKNIQYF
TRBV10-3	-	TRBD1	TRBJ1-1	TGTGCCATCAAGGCCAGGGGGCTTGGCACTGAAGCTTTCTTT	CAIKARGLGTEAFF
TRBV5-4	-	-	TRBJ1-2	TGTGCCAGCAGCTTGGCCGGACAGTCCTATGGCTACACCTTC	CASSLAGQSYGYTF
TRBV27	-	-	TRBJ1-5	TGTGCCAGCAGTTCTGGGACAACTAGGTATCAGCCCCAGCATTTT	CASSSGTTRYQPQHF
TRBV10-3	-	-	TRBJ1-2	TGTGCCATCAAACGGGCAGACTATGGCTACACCTTC	CAIKRADYGYTF
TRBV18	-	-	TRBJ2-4	TGTGCCAGCTCACCACCGGGGGGAATAGCCAAAAACATTCAGTACTTC	CASSPPGGIAKNIQYF
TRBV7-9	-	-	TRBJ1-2	TGTGCCAGCAGCAGCAGGGTTGGCTACACCTTC	CASSSRVGYTF
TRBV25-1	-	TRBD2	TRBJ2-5	TGTGCCAGCAGCCAGGGACTAGCGGGAGGAGAGACCCAGTACTTC	CASSQGLAGGETQYF
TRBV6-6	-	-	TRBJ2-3	TGTGCCAGCAGTCAGTGGACTAGCACAGATACGCAGTATTTT	CASSQWTSTDTQYF
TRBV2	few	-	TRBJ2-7	TGTGCCAGCAGACTGACTAGACTTACCTACGAGCAGTACTTC	CASRLTRLTYEQYF
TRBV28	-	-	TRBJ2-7	TGTGCCAGCAGCTCTCAAAACAGGGACGAGCAGTACTTC	CASSSQNRDEQYF
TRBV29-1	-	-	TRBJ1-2	TGCAGCGTTGAACGCGGACCATCTAACTATGGCTACACCTTC	CSVERGPSNYGYTF
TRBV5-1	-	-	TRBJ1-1	TGCGCCAGCAGCCCGGGGGTCCCGAACGCTGAAGCTTTCTTT	CASSPGVPNAEAFF
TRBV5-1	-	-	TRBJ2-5	TGCGCCAGCAGCTTGGCCAATACATTCAGCCAAGAGACCCAGTACTTC	CASSLANTFSQETQYF
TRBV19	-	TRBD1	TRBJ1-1	TGTGCCAGTAGTAAACCGGGACAGAGCCTGATGAACACTGAAGCTTTCTTT	CASSKPGQSLMNTEAFF
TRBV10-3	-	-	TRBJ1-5	TGTGCCACCAGGGATAGCAATCAGCCCCAGCATTTT	CATRDSNQPQHF
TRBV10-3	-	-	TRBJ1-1	TGTGCCATCAGTGAGCTGTTGGACCGGGGGGTAGCTTTCTTT	CAISELLDRGVAFF
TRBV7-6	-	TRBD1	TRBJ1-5	TGTGCCAGCAGCTTACTACAGGGGGCGAGCAATCAGCCCCAGCATTTT	CASSLLQGASNQPQHF
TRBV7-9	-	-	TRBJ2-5	TGTGCCAGCAGCAGGACACTCAGGGGTTCGGAGACCCAGTACTTC	CASSRTLRGSETQYF
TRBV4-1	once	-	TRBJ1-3	TGCGCCAGCAGCCAAGAGGAAATTTCAGGGCCTTCTGGAAACACCATATATTTT	CASSQEEISGPSGNTIYF
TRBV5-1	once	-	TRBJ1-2	TGCGCCAGCAGCCTAGGCCGGGACACCTTCTATGGCTACACCTTC	CASSLGRDTFYGYTF
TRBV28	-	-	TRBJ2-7	TGTGCCAGCAGTTTATTGGACGCCGGGGAGTACTTC	CASSLLDAGEYF
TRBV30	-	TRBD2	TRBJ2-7	TGTGCCTGGAGTGTACTGGTCCTAGCGGGAGGAGGCGAGCAGTACTTC	CAWSVLVLAGGGEQYF